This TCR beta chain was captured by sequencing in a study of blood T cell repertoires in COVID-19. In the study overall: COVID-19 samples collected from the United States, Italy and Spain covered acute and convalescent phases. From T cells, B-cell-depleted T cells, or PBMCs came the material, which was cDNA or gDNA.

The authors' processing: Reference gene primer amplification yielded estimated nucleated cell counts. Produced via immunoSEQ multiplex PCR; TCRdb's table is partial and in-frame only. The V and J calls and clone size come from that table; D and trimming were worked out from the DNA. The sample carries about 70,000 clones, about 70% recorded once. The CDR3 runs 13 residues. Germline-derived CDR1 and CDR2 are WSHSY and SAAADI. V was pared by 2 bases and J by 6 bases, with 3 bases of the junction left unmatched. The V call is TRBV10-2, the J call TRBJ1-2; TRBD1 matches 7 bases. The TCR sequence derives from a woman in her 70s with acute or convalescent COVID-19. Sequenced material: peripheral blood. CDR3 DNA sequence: TGCGCCAGCAGTGAGGGCGGACAGGATGGCTACACCTTC. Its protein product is CASSEGGQDGYTF.